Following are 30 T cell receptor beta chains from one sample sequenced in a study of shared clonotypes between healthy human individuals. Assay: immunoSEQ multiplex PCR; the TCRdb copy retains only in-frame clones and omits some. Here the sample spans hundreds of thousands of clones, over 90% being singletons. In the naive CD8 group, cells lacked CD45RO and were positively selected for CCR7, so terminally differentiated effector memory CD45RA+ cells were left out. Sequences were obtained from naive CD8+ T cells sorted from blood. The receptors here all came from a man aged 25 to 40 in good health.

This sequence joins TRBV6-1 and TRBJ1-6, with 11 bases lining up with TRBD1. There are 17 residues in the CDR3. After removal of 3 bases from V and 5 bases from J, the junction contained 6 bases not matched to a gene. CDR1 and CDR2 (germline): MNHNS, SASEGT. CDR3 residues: CASSELDRGPDNSPLHF. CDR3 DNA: TGTGCCAGCAGTGAGTTGGACAGGGGGCCCGATAATTCACCCCTCCACTTT.

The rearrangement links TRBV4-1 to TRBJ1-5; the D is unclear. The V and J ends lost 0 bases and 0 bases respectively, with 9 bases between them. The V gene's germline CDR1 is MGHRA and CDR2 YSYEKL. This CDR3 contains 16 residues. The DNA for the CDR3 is TGCGCCAGCAGCCAAGATGATAATAATAGCAATCAGCCCCAGCATTTT. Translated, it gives CASSQDDNNSNQPQHF.

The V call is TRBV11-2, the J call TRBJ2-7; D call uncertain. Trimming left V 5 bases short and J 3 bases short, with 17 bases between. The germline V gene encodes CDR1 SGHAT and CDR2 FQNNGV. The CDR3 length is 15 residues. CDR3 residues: CASSPLGGLVYEQYF. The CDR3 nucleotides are TGTGCCAGCAGCCCCTTGGGTGGTTTAGTCTACGAGCAGTACTTC.

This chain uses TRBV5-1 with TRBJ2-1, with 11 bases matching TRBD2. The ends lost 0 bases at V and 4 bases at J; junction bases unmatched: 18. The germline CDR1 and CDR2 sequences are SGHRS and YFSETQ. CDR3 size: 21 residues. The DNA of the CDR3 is TGCGCCAGCAGCTTGGCTATTGGGACCCCCTTAGCGGGAGGGCCATACAATGAGCAGTTCTTC. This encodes CASSLAIGTPLAGGPYNEQFF. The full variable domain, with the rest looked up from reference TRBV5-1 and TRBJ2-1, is KAGVTQTPRYLIKTRGQQVTLSCSPISGHRSVSWYQQTPGQGLQFLFEYFSETQRNKGNFPGRFSGRQFSNSRSEMNVSTLELGDSALYLCASSLAIGTPLAGGPYNEQFFGPGTRLTVL.

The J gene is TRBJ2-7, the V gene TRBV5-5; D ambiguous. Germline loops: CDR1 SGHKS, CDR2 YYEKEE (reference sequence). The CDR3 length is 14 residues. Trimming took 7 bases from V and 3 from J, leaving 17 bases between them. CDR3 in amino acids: CASSETLADYEQYF. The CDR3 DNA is TGTGCCAGCTCCGAAACCTTGGCGGACTACGAGCAGTACTTC.

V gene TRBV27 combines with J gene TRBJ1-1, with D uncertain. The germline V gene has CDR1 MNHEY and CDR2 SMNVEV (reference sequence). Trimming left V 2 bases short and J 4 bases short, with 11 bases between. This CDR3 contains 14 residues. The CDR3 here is CASSLVVGGTEAFF. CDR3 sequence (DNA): TGTGCCAGCAGTTTAGTAGTGGGAGGCACTGAAGCTTTCTTT.

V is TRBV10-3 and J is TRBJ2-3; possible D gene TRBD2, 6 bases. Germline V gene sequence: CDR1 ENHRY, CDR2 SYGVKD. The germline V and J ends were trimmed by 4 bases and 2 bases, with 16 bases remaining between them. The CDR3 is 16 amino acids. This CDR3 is CAISAKWDSTTDTQYF. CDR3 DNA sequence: TGTGCCATCAGTGCGAAATGGGACTCTACCACAGATACGCAGTATTTT.

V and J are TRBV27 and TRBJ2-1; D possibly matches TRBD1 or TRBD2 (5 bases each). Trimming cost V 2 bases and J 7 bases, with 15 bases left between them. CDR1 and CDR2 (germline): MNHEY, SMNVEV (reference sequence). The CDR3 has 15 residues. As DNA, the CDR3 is TGTGCCAGCAGTTTAGTTTTTGAGGGGTGGAATGAGCAGTTCTTC. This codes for CASSLVFEGWNEQFF.

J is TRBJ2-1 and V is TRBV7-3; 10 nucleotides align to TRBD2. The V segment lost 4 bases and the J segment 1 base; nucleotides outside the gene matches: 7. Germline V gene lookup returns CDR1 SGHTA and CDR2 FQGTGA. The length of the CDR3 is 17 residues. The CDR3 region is CASSSASGRISYNEQFF. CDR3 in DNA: TGTGCCAGCAGCTCTGCTAGCGGGAGAATTTCCTACAATGAGCAGTTCTTC.

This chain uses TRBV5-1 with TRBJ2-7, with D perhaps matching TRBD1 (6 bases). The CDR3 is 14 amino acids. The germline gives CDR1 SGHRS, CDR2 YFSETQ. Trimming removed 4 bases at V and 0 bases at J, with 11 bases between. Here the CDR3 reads CASSDGQISYEQYF. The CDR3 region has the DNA TGCGCCAGCAGCGATGGACAGATCTCCTACGAGCAGTACTTC.

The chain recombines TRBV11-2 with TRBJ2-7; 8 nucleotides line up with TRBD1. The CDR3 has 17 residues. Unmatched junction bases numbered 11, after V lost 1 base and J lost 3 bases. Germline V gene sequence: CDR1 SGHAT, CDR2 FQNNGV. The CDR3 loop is CASSLGMVGDRSYEQYF. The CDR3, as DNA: TGTGCCAGCAGCTTAGGGATGGTGGGGGACAGGAGCTACGAGCAGTACTTC. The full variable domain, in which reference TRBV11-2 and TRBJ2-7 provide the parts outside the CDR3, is EAGVAQSPRYKIIEKRQSVAFWCNPISGHATLYWYQQILGQGPKLLIQFQNNGVVDDSQLPKDRFSAERLKGVDSTLKIQPAKLEDSAVYLCASSLGMVGDRSYEQYFGPGTRLTVT.

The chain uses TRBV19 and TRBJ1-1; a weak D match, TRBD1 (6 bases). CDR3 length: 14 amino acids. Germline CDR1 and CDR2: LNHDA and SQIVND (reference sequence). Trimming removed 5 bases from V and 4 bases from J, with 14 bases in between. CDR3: CASSSTGLGTEAFF. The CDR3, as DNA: TGTGCCAGTAGTTCAACAGGGTTGGGCACTGAAGCTTTCTTT.

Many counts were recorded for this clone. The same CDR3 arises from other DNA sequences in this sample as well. CDR3 in amino acids: CASSLTVYEQYF. CDR3 in DNA: TGTGCCAGCAGTTTAACGGTATACGAGCAGTACTTC. The chain carries TRBV28 and TRBJ2-7; D gene uncertain. The CDR3 consists of 12 residues. The germline V and J ends were trimmed by 2 bases and 4 bases, with 6 bases remaining between them. CDR1 is MDHEN, CDR2 SYDVKM, per germline.

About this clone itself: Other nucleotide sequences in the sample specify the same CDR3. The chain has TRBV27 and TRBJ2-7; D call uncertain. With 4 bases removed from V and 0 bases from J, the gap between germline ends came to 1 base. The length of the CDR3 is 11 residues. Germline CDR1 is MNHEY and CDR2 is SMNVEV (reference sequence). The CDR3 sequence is CASSYSYEQYF. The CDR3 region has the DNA TGTGCCAGCAGTTACTCCTACGAGCAGTACTTC.

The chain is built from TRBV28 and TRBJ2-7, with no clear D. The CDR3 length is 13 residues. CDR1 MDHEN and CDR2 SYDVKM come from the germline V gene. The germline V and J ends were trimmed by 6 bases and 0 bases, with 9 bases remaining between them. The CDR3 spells CASSLRNSYEQYF. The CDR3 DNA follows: TGTGCCAGCAGCCTCAGAAACTCCTACGAGCAGTACTTC.

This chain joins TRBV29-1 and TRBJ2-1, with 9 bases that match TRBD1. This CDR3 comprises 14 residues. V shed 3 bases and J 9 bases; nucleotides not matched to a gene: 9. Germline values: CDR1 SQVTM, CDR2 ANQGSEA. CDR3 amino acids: CSVDYEDRGGEQFF. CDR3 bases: TGCAGCGTTGATTATGAGGACAGGGGAGGTGAGCAGTTCTTC.

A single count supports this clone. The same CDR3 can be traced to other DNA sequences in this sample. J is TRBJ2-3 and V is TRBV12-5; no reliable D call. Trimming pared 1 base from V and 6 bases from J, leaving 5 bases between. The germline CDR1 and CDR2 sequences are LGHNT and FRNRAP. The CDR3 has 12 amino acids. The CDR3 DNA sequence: TGTGCTAGTGGTTTGGGGGTGGATACGCAGTATTTT. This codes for CASGLGVDTQYF.

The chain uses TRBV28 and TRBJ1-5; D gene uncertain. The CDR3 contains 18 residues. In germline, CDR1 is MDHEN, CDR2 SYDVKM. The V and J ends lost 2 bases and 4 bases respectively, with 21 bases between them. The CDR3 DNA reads TGTGCCAGCAGTTTACCCACTCACGACAAAAGGAGTAATCAGCCCCAGCATTTT. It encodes CASSLPTHDKRSNQPQHF.

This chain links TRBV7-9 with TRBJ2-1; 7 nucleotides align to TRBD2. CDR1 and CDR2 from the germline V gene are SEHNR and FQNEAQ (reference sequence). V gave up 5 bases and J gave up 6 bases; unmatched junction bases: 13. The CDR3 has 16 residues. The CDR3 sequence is CASSHGGRGPRNEQFF. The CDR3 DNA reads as TGTGCCAGCAGCCACGGTGGGAGGGGTCCGCGCAATGAGCAGTTCTTC.

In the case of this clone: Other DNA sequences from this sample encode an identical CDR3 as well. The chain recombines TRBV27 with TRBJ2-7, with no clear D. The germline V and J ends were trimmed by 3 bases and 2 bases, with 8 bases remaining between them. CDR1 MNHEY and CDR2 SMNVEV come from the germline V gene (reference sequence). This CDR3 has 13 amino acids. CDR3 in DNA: TGTGCCAGCAGTTTCGGGCGAACCTACGAGCAGTACTTC. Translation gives CASSFGRTYEQYF.

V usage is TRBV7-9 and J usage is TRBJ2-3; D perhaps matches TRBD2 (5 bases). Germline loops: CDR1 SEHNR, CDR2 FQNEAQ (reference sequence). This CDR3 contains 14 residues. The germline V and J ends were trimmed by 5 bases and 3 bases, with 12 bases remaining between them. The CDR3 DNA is TGTGCCAGCAGCGGGAGCGTGGGGACAGATACGCAGTATTTT. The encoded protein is CASSGSVGTDTQYF.

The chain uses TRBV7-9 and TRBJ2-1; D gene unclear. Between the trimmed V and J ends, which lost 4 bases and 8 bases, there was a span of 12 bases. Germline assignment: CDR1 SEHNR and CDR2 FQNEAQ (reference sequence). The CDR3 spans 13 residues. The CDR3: CASSSYYGDEQFF. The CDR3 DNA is TGTGCCAGCAGCTCCTACTACGGAGATGAGCAGTTCTTC.

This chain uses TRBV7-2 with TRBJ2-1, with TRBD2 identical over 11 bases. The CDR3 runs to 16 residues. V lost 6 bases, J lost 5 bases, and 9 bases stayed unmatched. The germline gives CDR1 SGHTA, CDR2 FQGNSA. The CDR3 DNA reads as TGTGCCAGCAGTCCTCCGGGACTAGCGGAAAACAATGAGCAGTTCTTC. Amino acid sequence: CASSPPGLAENNEQFF.

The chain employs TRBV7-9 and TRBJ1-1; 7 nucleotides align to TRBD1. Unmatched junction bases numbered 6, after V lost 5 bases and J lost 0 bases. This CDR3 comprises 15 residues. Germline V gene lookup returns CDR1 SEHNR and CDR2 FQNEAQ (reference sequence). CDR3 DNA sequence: TGTGCCAGCAGCACTCGACAGGGAATGAACACTGAAGCTTTCTTT. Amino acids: CASSTRQGMNTEAFF.

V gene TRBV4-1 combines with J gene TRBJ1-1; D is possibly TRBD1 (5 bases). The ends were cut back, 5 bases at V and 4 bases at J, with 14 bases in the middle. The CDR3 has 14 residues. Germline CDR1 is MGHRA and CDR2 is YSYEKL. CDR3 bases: TGCGCCAGCAGCTCTCATCAGGGAGGCACTGAAGCTTTCTTT. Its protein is CASSSHQGGTEAFF.

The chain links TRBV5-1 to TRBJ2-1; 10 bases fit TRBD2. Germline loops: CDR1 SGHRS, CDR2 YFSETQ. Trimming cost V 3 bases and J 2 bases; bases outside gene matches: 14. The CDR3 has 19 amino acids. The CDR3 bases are TGCGCCAGCAGCTATGGACTAGCGGCCCCAGACGCCCCCTACAATGAGCAGTTCTTC. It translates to CASSYGLAAPDAPYNEQFF.

The CDR3, as DNA: TGTGCCAGCAGCCCCGGGACAGAGATGAACACTGAAGCTTTCTTT. This encodes CASSPGTEMNTEAFF. The rearrangement links TRBV13 to TRBJ1-1; 7 nucleotides match TRBD1. This CDR3 region has 15 residues. The V and J ends lost 5 bases and 0 bases, in that order; junction bases with no gene match: 6. Germline CDR1 is PRHDT and CDR2 is FYEKMQ (reference sequence).

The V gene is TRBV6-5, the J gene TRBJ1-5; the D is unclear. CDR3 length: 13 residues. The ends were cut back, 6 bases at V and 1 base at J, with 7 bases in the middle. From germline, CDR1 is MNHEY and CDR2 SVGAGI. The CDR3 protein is CASSPVSNQPQHF. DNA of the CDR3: TGTGCCAGCAGCCCCGTAAGCAATCAGCCCCAGCATTTT.

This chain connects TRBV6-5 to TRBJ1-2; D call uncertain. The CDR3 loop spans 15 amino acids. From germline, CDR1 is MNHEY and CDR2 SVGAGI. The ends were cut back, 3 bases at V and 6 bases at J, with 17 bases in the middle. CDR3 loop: CASSYSIGRSDGYTF. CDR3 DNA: TGTGCCAGCAGTTATAGTATAGGGCGGTCAGATGGCTACACCTTC.

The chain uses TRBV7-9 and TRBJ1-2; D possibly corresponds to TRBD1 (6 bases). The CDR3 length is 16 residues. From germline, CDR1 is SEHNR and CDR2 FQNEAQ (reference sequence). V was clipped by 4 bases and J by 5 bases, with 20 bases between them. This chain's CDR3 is CASSSNLMGARYGYTF. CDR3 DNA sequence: TGTGCCAGCAGCTCAAACTTGATGGGGGCCCGATATGGCTACACCTTC.